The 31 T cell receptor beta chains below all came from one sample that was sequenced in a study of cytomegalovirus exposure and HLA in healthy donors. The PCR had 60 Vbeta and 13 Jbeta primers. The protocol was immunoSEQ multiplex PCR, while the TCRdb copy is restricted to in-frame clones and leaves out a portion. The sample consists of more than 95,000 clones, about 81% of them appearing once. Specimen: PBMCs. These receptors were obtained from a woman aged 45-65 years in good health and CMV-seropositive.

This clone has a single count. In nucleotides, the CDR3 is TGTGCCAGCAGTGGGGGCAGATCGGACACTGAAGCTTTCTTT. This sequence encodes CASSGGRSDTEAFF. J is TRBJ1-1 and V is TRBV2, with D maybe TRBD1 (5 bases). The V end lost 4 bases, the J end lost 3 bases, and 12 bases lay between the germline ends. Germline CDR1 SNHLY, CDR2 FYNNEI. The CDR3 is made up of 14 amino acids.

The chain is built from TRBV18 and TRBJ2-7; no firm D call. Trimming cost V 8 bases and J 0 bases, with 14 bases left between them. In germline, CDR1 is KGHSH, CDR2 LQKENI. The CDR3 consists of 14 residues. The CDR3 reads CASALSLASYEQYF. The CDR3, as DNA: TGTGCCAGCGCTCTGAGCCTCGCCTCCTACGAGCAGTACTTC.

The CDR3 region has the DNA TGTGCCAGCAGCTCGACAGGGGGCAGAGAGCAGTACTTC. It encodes CASSSTGGREQYF. The V gene is TRBV5-6, the J gene TRBJ2-5; 10 nucleotides match TRBD1. Trimming cost V 3 bases and J 11 bases; bases outside gene matches: 7. The CDR3 runs to 13 residues. The V gene's germline CDR1 is SGHDT and CDR2 YYEEEE.

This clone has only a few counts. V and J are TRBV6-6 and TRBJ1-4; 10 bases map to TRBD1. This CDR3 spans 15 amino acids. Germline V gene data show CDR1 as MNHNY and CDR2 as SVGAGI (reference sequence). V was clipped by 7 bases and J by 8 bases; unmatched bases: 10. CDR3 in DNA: TGTGCCAGCAAGATGCCGACAGGGGGCGGAGAAAAACTGTTTTTT. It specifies CASKMPTGGGEKLFF.

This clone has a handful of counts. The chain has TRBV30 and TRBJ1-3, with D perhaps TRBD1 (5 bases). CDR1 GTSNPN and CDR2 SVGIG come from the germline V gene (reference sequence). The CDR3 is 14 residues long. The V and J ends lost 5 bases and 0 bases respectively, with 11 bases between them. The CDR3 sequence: CAWDRTFSGNTIYF. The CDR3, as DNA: TGTGCCTGGGACAGAACTTTCTCTGGAAACACCATATATTTT.

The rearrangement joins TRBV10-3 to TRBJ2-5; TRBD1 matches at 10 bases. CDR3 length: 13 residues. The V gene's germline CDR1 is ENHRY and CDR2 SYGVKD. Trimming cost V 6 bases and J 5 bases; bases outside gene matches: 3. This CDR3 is CAIRKTGGETQYF. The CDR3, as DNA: TGTGCCATCAGAAAGACAGGGGGCGAGACCCAGTACTTC.

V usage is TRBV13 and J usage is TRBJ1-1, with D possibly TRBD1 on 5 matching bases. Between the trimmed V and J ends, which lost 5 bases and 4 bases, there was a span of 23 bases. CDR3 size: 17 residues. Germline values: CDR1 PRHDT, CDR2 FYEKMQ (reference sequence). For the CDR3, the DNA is TGTGCCAGCAGCCCCCCCTTGCAGGGATTGTCTCGCACTGAAGCTTTCTTT. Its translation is CASSPPLQGLSRTEAFF.

The CDR3 coding sequence is TGCGCCAGCAGCCAAAGACTAGCGGGAGGGCCTGGAGGGGAGCTGTTTTTT. Translating gives CASSQRLAGGPGGELFF. V is TRBV4-1 and J is TRBJ2-2, with 14 bases matching TRBD2. V lost 2 bases to trimming and J lost 8 bases; unmatched junction nucleotides: 7. Germline CDR1 reads MGHRA; CDR2 reads YSYEKL. The CDR3 covers 17 residues.

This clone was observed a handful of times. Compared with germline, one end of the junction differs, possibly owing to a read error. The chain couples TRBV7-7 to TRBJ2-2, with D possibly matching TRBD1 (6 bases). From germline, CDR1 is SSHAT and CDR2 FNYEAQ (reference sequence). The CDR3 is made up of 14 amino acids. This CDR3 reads CASSRGQNTGELFF. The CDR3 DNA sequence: TGTGCTAGCAGCCGGGGACAGAACACCGGGGAGCTGTTTTTT.

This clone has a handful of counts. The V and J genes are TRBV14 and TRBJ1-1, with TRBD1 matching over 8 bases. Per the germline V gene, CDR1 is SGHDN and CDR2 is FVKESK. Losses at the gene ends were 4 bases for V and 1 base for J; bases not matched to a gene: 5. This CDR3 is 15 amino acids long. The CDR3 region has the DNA TGTGCCAGCAGCCTCAAAACAGGGGGGAACACTGAAGCTTTCTTT. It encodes CASSLKTGGNTEAFF.

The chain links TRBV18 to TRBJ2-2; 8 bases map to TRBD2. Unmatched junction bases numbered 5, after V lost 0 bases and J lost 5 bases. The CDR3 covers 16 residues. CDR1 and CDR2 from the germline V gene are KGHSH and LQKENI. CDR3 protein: CASSPPPAGVTGELFF. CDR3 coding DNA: TGTGCCAGCTCACCACCTCCAGCGGGGGTTACCGGGGAGCTGTTTTTT.

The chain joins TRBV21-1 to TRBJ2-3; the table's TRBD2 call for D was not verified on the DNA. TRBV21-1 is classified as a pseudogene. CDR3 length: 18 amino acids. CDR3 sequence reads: CASSNHGEDHDCTDTQYF. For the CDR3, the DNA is TGTGCCAGCAGCAATCATGGGGAGGACCACGACTGCACAGATACGCAGTATTTT.

The DNA for the CDR3 is TGTGCCAGCAGCTTGGCGGGGACAGGGATAAACTATGGCTACACCTTC. Amino acids: CASSLAGTGINYGYTF. V is TRBV5-6 and J is TRBJ1-2; 9 bases are shared with TRBD1. The germline gives CDR1 SGHDT, CDR2 YYEEEE. The CDR3 has 16 amino acids. After removal of 0 bases from V and 2 bases from J, the junction contained 5 bases not matched to a gene.

The CDR3: CASSYLTYEQYF. Here the CDR3 DNA reads TGTGCCAGCAGTTACCTAACCTACGAGCAGTACTTC. J is TRBJ2-7 and V is TRBV2; no reliable D call. V was cut by 5 bases and J by 2 bases, with 7 bases left in between. Germline values: CDR1 SNHLY, CDR2 FYNNEI. The CDR3 spans 12 residues.

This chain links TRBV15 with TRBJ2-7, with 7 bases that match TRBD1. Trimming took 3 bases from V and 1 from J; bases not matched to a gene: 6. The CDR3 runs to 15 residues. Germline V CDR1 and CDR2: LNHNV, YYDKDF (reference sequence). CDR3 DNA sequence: TGTGCCACCAGCAGGGTAGTGACAGGGTCCTACGAGCAGTACTTC. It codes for CATSRVVTGSYEQYF.

The CDR3, as DNA: TGTGCCAGCAGTTCTTACAAGCTAGGTTACGAGCAGTACTTC. Translating it yields CASSSYKLGYEQYF. The chain uses TRBV27 and TRBJ2-7; D uncertain. The V gene lost 4 bases and the J gene lost 4 bases, with 14 bases spanning the gap. The CDR3 extends over 14 amino acids. CDR1 and CDR2 (germline): MNHEY, SMNVEV (reference sequence).

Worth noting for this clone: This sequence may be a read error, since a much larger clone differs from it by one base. The CDR3 reads CASSLQAGNEQFF. Written as DNA, the CDR3 is TGTGCCAGCAGTTTACAGGCGGGGAATGAGCAGTTCTTC. The rearrangement links TRBV27 to TRBJ2-1, with D possibly TRBD2 on 6 matching bases. The CDR3 is 13 amino acids. V lost 2 bases and J 7 bases, leaving 9 bases between the germline ends. CDR1 MNHEY and CDR2 SMNVEV come from the germline V gene (reference sequence).

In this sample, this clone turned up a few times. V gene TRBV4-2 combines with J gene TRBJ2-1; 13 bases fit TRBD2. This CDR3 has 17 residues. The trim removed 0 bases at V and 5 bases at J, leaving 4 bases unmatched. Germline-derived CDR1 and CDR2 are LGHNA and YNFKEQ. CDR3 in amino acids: CASSQDPGTSGNNEQFF. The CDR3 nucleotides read TGTGCCAGCAGCCAAGATCCAGGGACTAGCGGGAACAATGAGCAGTTCTTC.

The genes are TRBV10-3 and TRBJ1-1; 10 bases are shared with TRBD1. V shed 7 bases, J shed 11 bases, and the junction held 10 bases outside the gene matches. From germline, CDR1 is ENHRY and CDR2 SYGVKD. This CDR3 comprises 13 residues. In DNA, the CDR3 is TGTGCCATCACTGGGACAGGGGAAGGAAAGGCTTTCTTT. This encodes CAITGTGEGKAFF.

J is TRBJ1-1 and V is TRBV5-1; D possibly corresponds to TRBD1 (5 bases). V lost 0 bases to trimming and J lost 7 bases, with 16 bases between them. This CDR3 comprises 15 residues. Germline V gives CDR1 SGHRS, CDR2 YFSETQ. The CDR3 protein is CASSLASGFDGEAFF. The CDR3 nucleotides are TGCGCCAGCAGCTTGGCGTCAGGGTTCGACGGTGAAGCTTTCTTT.

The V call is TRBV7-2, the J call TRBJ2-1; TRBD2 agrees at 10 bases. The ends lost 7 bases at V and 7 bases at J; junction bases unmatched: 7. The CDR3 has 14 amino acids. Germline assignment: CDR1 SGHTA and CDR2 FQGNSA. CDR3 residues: CASKRGGSGNEQFF. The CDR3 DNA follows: TGTGCCAGCAAGCGGGGGGGCTCGGGGAATGAGCAGTTCTTC.

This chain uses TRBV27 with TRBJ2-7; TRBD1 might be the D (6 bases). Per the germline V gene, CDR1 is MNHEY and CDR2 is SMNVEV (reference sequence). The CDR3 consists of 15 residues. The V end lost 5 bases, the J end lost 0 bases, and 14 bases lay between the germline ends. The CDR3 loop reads CASSMTGRSSYEQYF. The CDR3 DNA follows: TGTGCCAGCAGTATGACAGGTCGGAGCTCCTACGAGCAGTACTTC.

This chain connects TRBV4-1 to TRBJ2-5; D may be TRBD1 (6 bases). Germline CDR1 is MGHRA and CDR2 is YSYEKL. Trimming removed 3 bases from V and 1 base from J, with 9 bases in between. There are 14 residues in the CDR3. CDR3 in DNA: TGCGCCAGCAGCCAGTACAGGGTCCAAGAGACCCAGTACTTC. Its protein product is CASSQYRVQETQYF.

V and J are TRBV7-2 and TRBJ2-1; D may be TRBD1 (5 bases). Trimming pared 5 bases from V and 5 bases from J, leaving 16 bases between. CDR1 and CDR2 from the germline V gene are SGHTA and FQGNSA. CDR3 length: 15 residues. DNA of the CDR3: TGTGCCAGCAGCCCCTTTTCGACAGACCACAATGAGCAGTTCTTC. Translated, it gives CASSPFSTDHNEQFF.

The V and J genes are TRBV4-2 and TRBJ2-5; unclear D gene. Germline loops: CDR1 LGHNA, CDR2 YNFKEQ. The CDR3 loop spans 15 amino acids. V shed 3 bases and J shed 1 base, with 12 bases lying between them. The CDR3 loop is CASSQGWQLQETQYF. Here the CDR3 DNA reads TGTGCCAGCAGCCAGGGCTGGCAGCTCCAAGAGACCCAGTACTTC.

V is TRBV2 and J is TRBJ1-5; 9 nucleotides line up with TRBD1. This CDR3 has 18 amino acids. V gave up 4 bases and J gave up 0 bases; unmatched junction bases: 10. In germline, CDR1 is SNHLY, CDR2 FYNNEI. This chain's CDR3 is CASSVNRGLGFSNQPQHF. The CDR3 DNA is TGTGCCAGCAGTGTAAACAGGGGGCTCGGATTTAGCAATCAGCCCCAGCATTTT.

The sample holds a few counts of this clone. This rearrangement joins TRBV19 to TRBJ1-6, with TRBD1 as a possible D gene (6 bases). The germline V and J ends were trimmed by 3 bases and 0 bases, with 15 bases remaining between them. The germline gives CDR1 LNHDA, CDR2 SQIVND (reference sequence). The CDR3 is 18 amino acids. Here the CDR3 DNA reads TGTGCCAGTAGTATCGAGCCTCAGGGGAGCTCCTATAATTCACCCCTCCACTTT. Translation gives CASSIEPQGSSYNSPLHF.

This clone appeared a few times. CDR3 nucleotides: TGTGCCAGCAGTGAACAGGACAGGAAAGCTTTCTTT. Protein sequence: CASSEQDRKAFF. The chain carries TRBV25-1 and TRBJ1-1; 7 bases match TRBD1. This CDR3 comprises 12 residues. Germline assignment: CDR1 MGHDK and CDR2 SYGVNS. Unmatched junction bases numbered 3, after V lost 2 bases and J lost 9 bases.

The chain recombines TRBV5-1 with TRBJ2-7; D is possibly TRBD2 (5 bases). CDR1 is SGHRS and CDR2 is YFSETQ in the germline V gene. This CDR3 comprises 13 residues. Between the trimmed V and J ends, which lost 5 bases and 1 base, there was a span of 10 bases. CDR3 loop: CASSRSGSYEQYF. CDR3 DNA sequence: TGCGCCAGCAGTAGATCGGGGTCCTACGAGCAGTACTTC. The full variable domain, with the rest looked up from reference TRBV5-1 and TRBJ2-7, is KAGVTQTPRYLIKTRGQQVTLSCSPISGHRSVSWYQQTPGQGLQFLFEYFSETQRNKGNFPGRFSGRQFSNSRSEMNVSTLELGDSALYLCASSRSGSYEQYFGPGTRLTVT.

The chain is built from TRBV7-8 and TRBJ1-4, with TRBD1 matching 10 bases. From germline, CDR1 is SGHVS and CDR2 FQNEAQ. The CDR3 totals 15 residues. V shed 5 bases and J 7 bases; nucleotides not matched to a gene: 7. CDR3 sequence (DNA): TGTGCCAGCAGCCCCGACAGGGGGCCCGGTGAAAAACTGTTTTTT. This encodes CASSPDRGPGEKLFF. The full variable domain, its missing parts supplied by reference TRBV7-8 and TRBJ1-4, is GAGVSQSPRYKVAKRGQDVALRCDPISGHVSLFWYQQALGQGPEFLTYFQNEAQLDKSGLPSDRFFAERPEGSVSTLKIQRTQQEDSAVYLCASSPDRGPGEKLFFGSGTQLSVL.

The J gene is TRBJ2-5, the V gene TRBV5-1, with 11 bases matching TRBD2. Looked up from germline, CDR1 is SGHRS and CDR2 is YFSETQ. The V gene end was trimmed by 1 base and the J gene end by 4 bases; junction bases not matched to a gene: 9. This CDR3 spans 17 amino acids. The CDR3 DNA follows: TGCGCCAGCAGCTTGTCGACTAGCGGGGCTCCTCCAGAGACCCAGTACTTC. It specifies CASSLSTSGAPPETQYF.